This entry lists 14 T cell receptor beta chains sequenced from one sample in a study of T cell repertoires in cytomegalovirus infection. A single record per CDR3 protein comes from TCRdb applying MiXCR to the reads. The sample has about 400,000 distinct CDR3 sequences, over 15% seen once. The sample consisted of PBMCs. These receptors were collected from a human donor in good health (CMV status not recorded). Some clones in this sample may be carry-over from other donors' samples.

The chain recombines TRBV28 with TRBJ2-1; 7 bases are shared with TRBD1. The CDR3 contains 14 residues. Trimming took 4 bases from V and 4 from J; bases not matched to a gene: 4. Germline V gives CDR1 MDHEN, CDR2 SYDVKM. CDR3 loop: CASSSPTGYNEQFF. The CDR3 DNA reads as TGTGCCAGCAGTTCCCCGACAGGGTACAATGAGCAGTTCTTC.

Note on this clonotype: This could be a read error, since a much larger clone is one nucleotide away. The chain combines TRBV18 with TRBJ2-1, with 8 bases matching TRBD1. Trimming cost V 7 bases and J 5 bases; bases outside gene matches: 4. CDR1 is KGHSH, CDR2 LQKENI, per germline. This CDR3 is built from 13 residues. CDR3 bases: TGTGCCAGCTGCCCGGGACAGGACAATGAGCAGTTCTTC. As protein: CASCPGQDNEQFF.

The sample holds many counts of this clonotype. V gene TRBV7-2 combines with J gene TRBJ1-6; D not resolved. With 5 bases removed from V and 14 bases from J, the gap between germline ends came to 16 bases. Germline V lookup: CDR1 SGHTA, CDR2 FQGNSA. CDR3 length equals 13 residues. Here the CDR3 reads CASSPLREATLHF. The CDR3 DNA is TGTGCCAGCAGCCCACTGAGGGAAGCCACCCTCCACTTT.

The genes are TRBV11-3 and TRBJ2-1; 7 bases agree with TRBD2. Germline assignment: CDR1 SGHNT and CDR2 YENEEA. The CDR3 is 12 residues long. Trimming removed 5 bases from V and 12 bases from J; junction bases left unmatched: 7. The CDR3 DNA sequence: TGTGCCAGCAGCGAGCGGGGTGCAGGGCAGTTCTTC. It specifies CASSERGAGQFF.

CDR3 in amino acids: CASSPRPSGKYEQYF. The CDR3 region has the DNA TGTGCCAGCTCACCAAGGCCCAGCGGGAAATACGAGCAGTACTTC. V is TRBV18 and J is TRBJ2-7, with 7 bases aligning to TRBD2. This CDR3 is built from 15 residues. The V segment lost 2 bases and the J segment 4 bases; nucleotides outside the gene matches: 8. Germline V lookup: CDR1 KGHSH, CDR2 LQKENI.

The chain recombines TRBV7-9 with TRBJ1-2, with D maybe TRBD1 (5 bases). Trimming pared 5 bases from V and 0 bases from J, leaving 16 bases between. The length of the CDR3 is 16 residues. Germline V CDR1 and CDR2: SEHNR, FQNEAQ (reference sequence). The CDR3 here is CASSTGYRTTNYGYTF. Written as DNA, the CDR3 is TGTGCCAGCAGCACCGGATACAGGACAACTAACTATGGCTACACCTTC.

This clonotype was seen repeatedly, ten times or more. V and J are TRBV7-2 and TRBJ1-3; 8 bases map to TRBD1. The J segment lost 4 bases and the V segment lost 3 bases, leaving 2 bases of the junction unmatched. The CDR3 loop spans 14 amino acids. CDR1 and CDR2 from the germline V gene are SGHTA and FQGNSA. The DNA for the CDR3 is TGTGCCAGCAGCTTTGACAGGGGAGGAAACACCATATATTTT. Translation gives CASSFDRGGNTIYF.

This clonotype has more than one count but fewer than ten. The genes are TRBV20-1 and TRBJ1-1, with D tentatively TRBD1 (6 bases). This CDR3 comprises 13 residues. Germline V gives CDR1 DFQATT, CDR2 SNEGSKA (reference sequence). V was trimmed by 2 bases and J by 0 bases, leaving 7 bases between them. Written as DNA, the CDR3 is TGCAGTGCTAGAAACAGGGTGAACACTGAAGCTTTCTTT. Amino acid sequence: CSARNRVNTEAFF.

This clonotype was found once. V usage is TRBV12-3 or TRBV12-4 and J usage is TRBJ2-5, with D hard to call. The CDR3 sequence is 14 residues long. V shed 3 bases and J shed 5 bases, with 13 bases lying between them. The DNA of the CDR3 is TGTGCCAGCAGTTTGTCCTACAGCTTCGAGACCCAGTACTTC. It specifies CASSLSYSFETQYF.

In this sample, this clonotype turned up many times. The V gene is TRBV12-3 or TRBV12-4, the J gene TRBJ2-1, with 7 bases that match TRBD2. V gave up 5 bases and J gave up 7 bases; unmatched junction bases: 11. This CDR3 spans 15 amino acids. CDR3 in amino acids: CASSRSGGSENEQFF. The CDR3 region has the DNA TGTGCCAGCAGTCGCTCCGGCGGGAGCGAAAATGAGCAGTTCTTC.

The chain links TRBV12-3 or TRBV12-4 to TRBJ2-3; D gene ambiguous. V lost 5 bases, J lost 1 base, and 16 bases lay in between. The CDR3 runs 16 residues. Here the CDR3 DNA reads TGTGCCAGCAGTCAACCTCCCCCCAGCGGCACAGATACGCAGTATTTT. It translates to CASSQPPPSGTDTQYF.

This clonotype has only a few counts. V gene TRBV30 combines with J gene TRBJ2-7; 9 positions agree with TRBD2. Germline CDR1 reads GTSNPN; CDR2 reads SVGIG (reference sequence). Trimming cost V 2 bases and J 4 bases; bases outside gene matches: 3. The CDR3 totals 13 residues. Written as DNA, the CDR3 is TGTGCCTGGAGTACTAGCGGGCTGTACGAGCAGTACTTC. This gives the protein CAWSTSGLYEQYF.

This clonotype was detected many times. For the CDR3, the DNA is TGTGCCAGCAGCCCGGGGCCCGGGGTGGAGACCCAGTACTTC. It translates to CASSPGPGVETQYF. The gene calls are TRBV7-7 and TRBJ2-5, with D tentatively TRBD1 or TRBD2 (5 bases each). The CDR3 is made up of 14 amino acids. The V gene lost 5 bases and the J gene lost 5 bases, with 15 bases spanning the gap. CDR1 and CDR2 from the germline V gene are SSHAT and FNYEAQ (reference sequence).

V and J are TRBV20-1 and TRBJ1-2; no definite D call. Looked up from germline, CDR1 is DFQATT and CDR2 is SNEGSKA (reference sequence). The V and J ends lost 3 bases and 4 bases respectively, with 12 bases between them. The CDR3 length is 13 residues. The CDR3: CSASPSGAYGYTF. The CDR3 nucleotides read TGCAGTGCTAGTCCTTCGGGAGCCTATGGCTACACCTTC.